These 25 T cell receptor beta chains came from one sample sequenced in a study of cytomegalovirus exposure and HLA in healthy donors. Both 60 Vbeta primers and 13 Jbeta primers went into the PCR. The repertoire was sequenced with immunoSEQ multiplex PCR; TCRdb's copy has only in-frame clones and lacks some. The repertoire has under 250,000 clones, around 73% of them found once; the top ten carry less than 3.5%. The source material was PBMCs. The receptors were sampled from a woman between 25 and 40 years old in good health and CMV-seronegative.

The CDR3 protein is CASSIQGGEQYF. Here the CDR3 DNA reads TGTGCCAGTAGTATTCAGGGTGGCGAGCAGTACTTC. This chain connects TRBV19 to TRBJ2-7; TRBD1 might be the D (5 bases). Trimming removed 3 bases at V and 6 bases at J, with 9 bases between. The CDR3 loop spans 12 amino acids. CDR1 is LNHDA and CDR2 is SQIVND in the germline V gene (reference sequence).

The chain has TRBV5-1 and TRBJ1-4; 8 bases align to TRBD1. The CDR3 is made up of 15 amino acids. Germline values: CDR1 SGHRS, CDR2 YFSETQ. Trimming at V came to 4 bases and at J to 8 bases, leaving 10 bases not matched to a gene. This chain's CDR3 is CASSPQQGEREKLFF. CDR3 nucleotide sequence: TGCGCCAGCAGCCCCCAACAGGGGGAGAGGGAAAAACTGTTTTTT.

The V call is TRBV4-2, the J call TRBJ1-2; 8 bases fit TRBD1. V shed 6 bases and J 8 bases; nucleotides not matched to a gene: 8. The CDR3 has 13 amino acids. The germline gives CDR1 LGHNA, CDR2 YNFKEQ. The CDR3 coding sequence is TGTGCCAGCAGGGCCCGGGACAGGAGGGGCTACACCTTC. Translation: CASRARDRRGYTF.

The gene calls are TRBV15 and TRBJ2-7, with D possibly TRBD2 on 5 matching bases. The germline V gene encodes CDR1 LNHNV and CDR2 YYDKDF (reference sequence). V was clipped by 1 base and J by 2 bases, with 15 bases between them. The CDR3 loop spans 16 amino acids. The CDR3 reads CATSRAGITSAYEQYF. The CDR3 DNA follows: TGTGCCACCAGCAGAGCCGGGATCACTTCTGCCTACGAGCAGTACTTC.

The chain uses TRBV7-9 and TRBJ1-3; the D is unclear. The ends were cut back, 5 bases at V and 1 base at J, with 12 bases in the middle. CDR3 length: 15 amino acids. The germline V gene has CDR1 SEHNR and CDR2 FQNEAQ (reference sequence). The CDR3 DNA reads TGTGCCAGCAGCCCCGGCACGGGGTCTGGAAACACCATATATTTT. Protein sequence: CASSPGTGSGNTIYF.

V usage is TRBV6-4 and J usage is TRBJ2-1, with no clear D. V lost 3 bases and J 0 bases, leaving 9 bases between the germline ends. The CDR3 extends over 15 amino acids. Germline lookup yields CDR1 MRHNA and CDR2 SNTAGT. CDR3 sequence reads: CASSENSYSYNEQFF. The CDR3 DNA reads as TGTGCCAGCAGTGAAAACAGTTACTCCTACAATGAGCAGTTCTTC.

The chain links TRBV5-1 to TRBJ1-4; maybe TRBD1 (5 bases). This CDR3 spans 14 amino acids. The germline gives CDR1 SGHRS, CDR2 YFSETQ. V lost 4 bases to trimming and J lost 2 bases, with 9 bases between them. The chain's CDR3 is CASSTGGTNEKLFF. CDR3 DNA sequence: TGCGCCAGCAGCACGGGGGGGACTAATGAAAAACTGTTTTTT. The full variable domain, rest sourced from reference TRBV5-1 and TRBJ1-4, is KAGVTQTPRYLIKTRGQQVTLSCSPISGHRSVSWYQQTPGQGLQFLFEYFSETQRNKGNFPGRFSGRQFSNSRSEMNVSTLELGDSALYLCASSTGGTNEKLFFGSGTQLSVL.

This chain connects TRBV18 to TRBJ1-4; D is unresolved. Germline loops: CDR1 KGHSH, CDR2 LQKENI. V was trimmed by 2 bases and J by 8 bases, leaving 15 bases between them. The CDR3 consists of 15 residues. CDR3 sequence: CASSPRYKGEEKLFF. CDR3 DNA: TGTGCCAGCTCACCAAGGTATAAGGGAGAGGAAAAACTGTTTTTT.

The V and J genes are TRBV29-1 and TRBJ1-2; TRBD1 agrees at 8 bases. The V gene end was trimmed by 1 base and the J gene end by 1 base; junction bases not matched to a gene: 8. The CDR3 length is 16 residues. From germline, CDR1 is SQVTM and CDR2 ANQGSEA. The CDR3, as DNA: TGCAGCGTTGAAGGGGGGACAGGCGGCCTTAACTATGGCTACACCTTC. This sequence encodes CSVEGGTGGLNYGYTF.

This clone appeared a few times. The V call is TRBV6-6, the J call TRBJ2-3; 7 bases map to TRBD2. Per the germline V gene, CDR1 is MNHNY and CDR2 is SVGAGI (reference sequence). The CDR3 length is 14 residues. The ends lost 6 bases at V and 4 bases at J; junction bases unmatched: 7. The CDR3 DNA is TGTGCCAGCAGCCCTAGCGGTGAAGCAGATACGCAGTATTTT. It codes for CASSPSGEADTQYF.

The chain recombines TRBV6-5 with TRBJ2-1, with 15 bases that match TRBD2. Germline V gene data show CDR1 as MNHEY and CDR2 as SVGAGI. J gave up 12 bases and V 5 bases, and 5 bases lay outside the gene matches. The length of the CDR3 is 14 residues. The CDR3 loop is CASSRTSGRGLQFF. DNA for the CDR3: TGTGCCAGCAGTAGGACTAGCGGGAGGGGGTTGCAGTTCTTC.

This clone was counted a few times. This chain uses TRBV27 with TRBJ1-1; D perhaps matches TRBD1 (6 bases). The CDR3 has 15 residues. The V gene lost 5 bases and the J gene lost 4 bases, with 17 bases spanning the gap. Germline V gives CDR1 MNHEY, CDR2 SMNVEV (reference sequence). CDR3 DNA sequence: TGTGCCAGCAGTCCTCAGGGGTTAATAAGCACTGAAGCTTTCTTT. Amino acids: CASSPQGLISTEAFF.

This chain joins TRBV27 and TRBJ2-7; a possible D gene is TRBD1 (5 bases). Trimming took 6 bases from V and 3 from J, leaving 15 bases between them. This CDR3 spans 14 amino acids. Germline values: CDR1 MNHEY, CDR2 SMNVEV (reference sequence). The CDR3 DNA follows: TGTGCCAGCAGCCTGGACACGCGATTCTACGAGCAGTACTTC. The encoded protein is CASSLDTRFYEQYF.

This clone was found a few times. The CDR3 protein is CASSAQYQAYEQYF. CDR3 sequence (DNA): TGTGCCAGCAGCGCACAGTACCAAGCCTACGAGCAGTACTTC. This chain uses TRBV7-9 with TRBJ2-7, with D uncertain. The germline V gene has CDR1 SEHNR and CDR2 FQNEAQ (reference sequence). The CDR3 has 14 residues. Trimming stripped 5 bases from V and 2 bases from J, with 13 bases between.

The chain combines TRBV5-1 with TRBJ1-2, with D possibly matching TRBD1 (6 bases). Germline V gives CDR1 SGHRS, CDR2 YFSETQ. V was clipped by 5 bases and J by 8 bases, with 16 bases between them. The CDR3 is made up of 13 amino acids. In DNA form, the CDR3 reads TGCGCCAGCAGTTTTACGACAGGCCAGGGCTACACCTTC. Its translation is CASSFTTGQGYTF.

The V call is TRBV5-1, the J call TRBJ2-2, with 10 bases identical to TRBD2. Germline values: CDR1 SGHRS, CDR2 YFSETQ. With 0 bases clipped from V and 7 bases from J, the junction kept 9 bases outside the gene matches. This CDR3 has 17 residues. CDR3 amino acids: CASSLALAGRSDGELFF. For the CDR3, the DNA is TGCGCCAGCAGCTTGGCACTAGCGGGGAGATCTGACGGGGAGCTGTTTTTT.

The rearrangement links TRBV6-5 to TRBJ2-7, with D possibly matching TRBD2 (5 bases). The CDR3 is 14 residues long. CDR1 is MNHEY, CDR2 SVGAGI, per germline. With 7 bases removed from V and 6 bases from J, the gap between germline ends came to 19 bases. The CDR3 protein is CASNLRPGLGEQYF. CDR3 nucleotide sequence: TGTGCCAGCAATTTACGTCCGGGGTTGGGCGAGCAGTACTTC.

The gene calls are TRBV25-1 and TRBJ2-1, with D hard to call. This CDR3 has 13 residues. V shed 6 bases and J shed 2 bases, with 8 bases lying between them. The V gene's germline CDR1 is MGHDK and CDR2 SYGVNS. CDR3 protein: CASRLTTYNEQFF. The CDR3 bases are TGTGCCAGCAGGCTAACGACCTACAATGAGCAGTTCTTC.

The rearrangement joins TRBV29-1 to TRBJ2-3; 14 nucleotides agree with TRBD2. The CDR3 contains 14 residues. J was trimmed by 4 bases and V by 4 bases; bases with no gene match: 1. Looked up from germline, CDR1 is SQVTM and CDR2 is ANQGSEA. The chain's CDR3 is CSVGLAGGPDTQYF. Written as DNA, the CDR3 is TGCAGCGTTGGACTAGCGGGAGGGCCAGATACGCAGTATTTT.

This CDR3 is CATSKGQIYEQYF. For the CDR3, the DNA is TGTGCCACCAGCAAGGGACAGATTTACGAGCAGTACTTC. The chain is built from TRBV15 and TRBJ2-7, with 7 nucleotides matching TRBD1. V lost 4 bases and J lost 4; bases outside the gene matches: 4. Per the germline V gene, CDR1 is LNHNV and CDR2 is YYDKDF (reference sequence). CDR3 length: 13 residues.

The gene calls are TRBV2 and TRBJ1-5, with D uncertain. Trimming removed 2 bases at V and 5 bases at J, with 7 bases between. Germline values: CDR1 SNHLY, CDR2 FYNNEI. CDR3 length: 13 residues. In DNA form, the CDR3 reads TGTGCCAGCAGTGAATACAGTGATCAGCCCCAGCATTTT. Protein sequence: CASSEYSDQPQHF.

The rearrangement joins TRBV9 to TRBJ2-2, with 11 bases lining up with TRBD1. CDR1 and CDR2 from the germline V gene are SGDLS and YYNGEE. This CDR3 is built from 16 residues. Germline trimming cut 3 bases from V and 3 bases from J; bases unmatched to any gene: 4. CDR3 region: CASSADRGLHTGELFF. As DNA, the CDR3 is TGTGCCAGCAGCGCGGACAGGGGGCTTCACACCGGGGAGCTGTTTTTT.

In this sample, this clone turned up a few times. The chain has TRBV5-6 and TRBJ2-7; D is possibly TRBD2 (6 bases). This CDR3 region has 14 residues. Per germline, CDR1 SGHDT and CDR2 YYEEEE. Trimming took 8 bases from V and 0 from J, leaving 15 bases between them. CDR3 amino acids: CASFLHGSSYEQYF. The DNA of the CDR3 is TGTGCCAGTTTTCTACACGGGAGCTCCTACGAGCAGTACTTC.

The chain uses TRBV10-3 and TRBJ2-1, with D tentatively TRBD2 (7 bases). Deletions cut 5 bases from V and 3 bases from J, with 11 bases between. The germline V gene has CDR1 ENHRY and CDR2 SYGVKD. The CDR3 contains 14 residues. CDR3 residues: CAISSGEGYNEQFF. The CDR3 DNA reads TGTGCCATCAGTTCAGGGGAGGGCTACAATGAGCAGTTCTTC.

This clone was seen once. V is TRBV5-1 and J is TRBJ2-2; a weak D match, TRBD1 (5 bases). Trimming removed 0 bases from V and 4 bases from J, with 13 bases in between. Germline V gene lookup returns CDR1 SGHRS and CDR2 YFSETQ. CDR3 length equals 16 residues. DNA of the CDR3: TGCGCCAGCAGCTTGGAGGGGCAGGCGCTCACCGGGGAGCTGTTTTTT. It encodes CASSLEGQALTGELFF.